These 5 T cell receptor beta chains came from one sample sequenced in a study of blood T cell repertoires in COVID-19. Some clones are missing from TCRdb's copy, which holds only in-frame ones; the method was immunoSEQ multiplex PCR. The sample carries around 110,000 clones, less than 80% recorded once. Sequencing was done on a sample of peripheral blood. These receptors originate from a man of 80 years or more with COVID-19, enrolled during active disease.

The rearrangement links TRBV5-4 to TRBJ2-3; D remains unclear. CDR1 and CDR2 (germline): SGHNT, YYREEE (reference sequence). CDR3 length: 16 amino acids. Deletions cut 0 bases from V and 0 bases from J, with 11 bases between. In DNA, the CDR3 is TGTGCCAGCAGCTTGGTTACGGTAACTAGCACAGATACGCAGTATTTT. It yields the protein CASSLVTVTSTDTQYF.

This clone was seen a handful of times. V is TRBV4-1 and J is TRBJ1-6; weak D call: TRBD1 (5 bases). V gave up 0 bases and J gave up 8 bases, with 17 bases separating them. Germline V gene sequence: CDR1 MGHRA, CDR2 YSYEKL. The CDR3 runs to 17 residues. CDR3 in DNA: TGCGCCAGCAGCCAAGATTCTAAGACAGCGAGTTATTCACCCCTCCACTTT. Its translation: CASSQDSKTASYSPLHF.

The V gene is TRBV19, the J gene TRBJ2-7, with TRBD2 as a possible D gene (7 bases). CDR1 and CDR2 (germline): LNHDA, SQIVND (reference sequence). This CDR3 has 15 residues. V was shortened by 4 bases and J by 2 bases, with 15 bases between the two germline ends. CDR3 protein: CASSKTRGGAYEQYF. In DNA, the CDR3 is TGTGCCAGTAGTAAAACTAGGGGGGGAGCCTACGAGCAGTACTTC.

This clone occurred a few times. The chain joins TRBV5-1 to TRBJ2-5, with 7 bases fitting TRBD1. The CDR3 runs to 15 residues. With 4 bases clipped from V and 5 bases from J, the junction kept 11 bases outside the gene matches. Germline V gene lookup returns CDR1 SGHRS and CDR2 YFSETQ. The CDR3 DNA sequence: TGCGCCAGCAGCAAGCGACAGGGCGGCTGGGAGACCCAGTACTTC. It specifies CASSKRQGGWETQYF.

This chain joins TRBV4-3 and TRBJ2-2; the match to TRBD1 covers 7 bases. Unmatched junction bases numbered 2, after V lost 0 bases and J lost 1 base. This CDR3 is 16 amino acids long. Germline V CDR1 and CDR2: LGHNA, YSLEER. The CDR3: CASSQEPGGNTGELFF. The CDR3 DNA is TGCGCCAGCAGCCAAGAACCAGGGGGGAACACCGGGGAGCTGTTTTTT.